Below are 27 T cell receptor beta chains sequenced from a single sample in a study of T cell responses to AZD1222 COVID-19 vaccine. Profiled with immunoSEQ multiplex PCR; TCRdb holds only in-frame clones, not every one. The sample holds just under 85,000 clones, roughly nine tenths seen once. The source material was peripheral blood, sampled on day 0 of AZD1222 vaccination. The receptors come from an adult in good health.

The V call is TRBV4-2, the J call TRBJ1-3; D call uncertain. From germline, CDR1 is LGHNA and CDR2 YNFKEQ. Trimming left V 0 bases short and J 5 bases short, with 14 bases between. This CDR3 is 16 amino acids long. CDR3 sequence reads: CASSQDFAGARNTIYF. As DNA, the CDR3 is TGTGCCAGCAGCCAAGATTTTGCAGGCGCCAGAAACACCATATATTTT.

V usage is TRBV28 and J usage is TRBJ1-5; D remains ambiguous. This CDR3 is 12 amino acids long. The germline V and J ends were trimmed by 5 bases and 6 bases, with 8 bases remaining between them. Germline assignment: CDR1 MDHEN and CDR2 SYDVKM. The CDR3 DNA follows: TGTGCCAGCAGTATCTTAATTCAGCCCCAGCATTTT. Amino acids: CASSILIQPQHF.

This sequence joins TRBV29-1 and TRBJ2-1, with 7 bases matching TRBD1. Losses at the gene ends were 4 bases for V and 10 bases for J; bases not matched to a gene: 16. Germline V gene sequence: CDR1 SQVTM, CDR2 ANQGSEA. The CDR3 is made up of 15 amino acids. CDR3 DNA: TGCAGCGTTGCGCCACAGGGGTCATTGGTGGACGAGCAGTTCTTC. Translation gives CSVAPQGSLVDEQFF.

The V call is TRBV10-3, the J call TRBJ1-2; D is uncertain. This CDR3 comprises 13 residues. The germline CDR1 and CDR2 sequences are ENHRY and SYGVKD. V was shortened by 6 bases and J by 6 bases, with 14 bases between the two germline ends. The DNA for the CDR3 is TGTGCCATCAGCTACGAGGGAGACCATGGCTACACCTTC. Amino acid sequence: CAISYEGDHGYTF.

This clone was detected only once. The chain joins TRBV5-5 to TRBJ2-2; D possibly corresponds to TRBD1 (6 bases). Germline V gene data show CDR1 as SGHKS and CDR2 as YYEKEE (reference sequence). The CDR3 has 17 amino acids. Trimming removed 4 bases from V and 0 bases from J, with 16 bases in between. CDR3 coding DNA: TGTGCCAGCAGCCGAGATACAGGGTATTCGAACACCGGGGAGCTGTTTTTT. It specifies CASSRDTGYSNTGELFF.

The gene calls are TRBV5-6 and TRBJ1-5; D is unresolved. Germline V gives CDR1 SGHDT, CDR2 YYEEEE. V gave up 0 bases and J gave up 4 bases, with 11 bases separating them. The CDR3 has 15 amino acids. CDR3 loop: CASSLGATENQPQHF. CDR3 DNA sequence: TGTGCCAGCAGCTTGGGGGCCACAGAGAATCAGCCCCAGCATTTT.

This clone was found many times. This chain joins TRBV6-5 and TRBJ2-5; a weak D match, TRBD1 (5 bases). Germline V lookup: CDR1 MNHEY, CDR2 SVGAGI. V dropped 5 bases and J dropped 4 bases, with 17 bases sitting between them. The CDR3 loop spans 15 amino acids. The CDR3 DNA sequence: TGTGCCAGCAGTCCGTTGACAGTCATGGGAGAGACCCAGTACTTC. Protein product: CASSPLTVMGETQYF.

V is TRBV2 and J is TRBJ1-1; D is unresolved. V lost 6 bases and J 6 bases, leaving 8 bases between the germline ends. The CDR3 totals 11 residues. CDR1 and CDR2 from the germline V gene are SNHLY and FYNNEI. In DNA, the CDR3 is TGTGCCAGCAGACAGTTTCCTGAAGCTTTCTTT. Translated: CASRQFPEAFF.

The chain couples TRBV5-6 to TRBJ1-4; TRBD1 matches at 7 bases. Trimming took 1 base from V and 7 from J; bases not matched to a gene: 7. Germline V gives CDR1 SGHDT, CDR2 YYEEEE. CDR3 length: 15 residues. CDR3 sequence reads: CASSLFRGDFEKLFF. For the CDR3, the DNA is TGTGCCAGCAGCTTGTTCAGGGGGGATTTTGAAAAACTGTTTTTT.

The chain recombines TRBV27 with TRBJ1-2, with a tentative D call TRBD1 (6 bases). CDR3 length: 15 amino acids. Trimming stripped 2 bases from V and 8 bases from J, with 18 bases between. In germline, CDR1 is MNHEY, CDR2 SMNVEV (reference sequence). As DNA, the CDR3 is TGTGCCAGCAGTTTAAGCGGGGTTCAGGGGAGAGGCTACACCTTC. Encoded protein: CASSLSGVQGRGYTF.

The chain uses TRBV29-1 and TRBJ2-5, with D maybe TRBD1 (6 bases). The ends were cut back, 4 bases at V and 4 bases at J, with 16 bases in the middle. This CDR3 is built from 14 residues. Germline assignment: CDR1 SQVTM and CDR2 ANQGSEA. The CDR3 reads CSVAMTGSGETQYF. The CDR3 DNA reads as TGCAGCGTTGCCATGACAGGTTCGGGAGAGACCCAGTACTTC.

CDR3 DNA: TGTGCCAGCACTCTGGGGGCTAACACTGAAGCTTTCTTT. Translation: CASTLGANTEAFF. The chain links TRBV12-3 or TRBV12-4 to TRBJ1-1; TRBD1 might be the D (6 bases). The CDR3 consists of 13 residues. The V and J ends lost 7 bases and 2 bases respectively, with 11 bases between them.

This clone has only one observation. CDR3 in DNA: TGTGCCAGCAGTTTAACAGGGGGCTTTATTCAGCCCCAGCATTTT. This translates into CASSLTGGFIQPQHF. The chain uses TRBV28 and TRBJ1-5, with TRBD1 identical over 9 bases. Germline CDR1 MDHEN, CDR2 SYDVKM. The V gene end was trimmed by 2 bases and the J gene end by 6 bases; junction bases not matched to a gene: 5. CDR3 length: 15 amino acids. Variable domain in full (rest from reference TRBV28 and TRBJ1-5): DVKVTQSSRYLVKRTGEKVFLECVQDMDHENMFWYRQDPGLGLRLIYFSYDVKMKEKGDIPEGYSVSREKKERFSLILESASTNQTSMYLCASSLTGGFIQPQHFGDGTRLSIL.

Ten or more counts support this clone. The V and J genes are TRBV19 and TRBJ1-6; D remains ambiguous. The CDR3 has 15 residues. V shed 7 bases and J shed 10 bases, with 20 bases lying between them. Germline loops: CDR1 LNHDA, CDR2 SQIVND (reference sequence). CDR3 amino acids: CASTLGPSLGSPLHF. CDR3 coding DNA: TGTGCCAGTACACTAGGACCGTCGTTGGGGTCACCCCTCCACTTT.

The chain employs TRBV9 and TRBJ2-5; TRBD1 agrees at 7 bases. The germline gives CDR1 SGDLS, CDR2 YYNGEE. V was pared by 1 base and J by 2 bases, with 2 bases of the junction left unmatched. CDR3 length: 14 residues. As DNA, the CDR3 is TGTGCCAGCAGCGTAACGGGACAGCAAGAGACCCAGTACTTC. It encodes CASSVTGQQETQYF.

The chain links TRBV19 to TRBJ2-5; 9 bases are shared with TRBD2. The CDR3 covers 15 residues. With 7 bases clipped from V and 5 bases from J, the junction kept 11 bases outside the gene matches. Germline V lookup: CDR1 LNHDA, CDR2 SQIVND (reference sequence). The CDR3 region has the DNA TGTGCCAGTAATCCTAGCGGGACATGGGGGGAGACCCAGTACTTC. Its protein product is CASNPSGTWGETQYF.

This sequence joins TRBV7-6 and TRBJ2-2, with TRBD1 matching over 8 bases. CDR1 is SGHVS, CDR2 FNYEAQ, per germline. CDR3 size: 16 residues. The V and J ends lost 5 bases and 7 bases, in that order; junction bases with no gene match: 12. The CDR3, as DNA: TGTGCCAGCAGCCGGACAGGGCCGGGGGTCGGCGGGGAGCTGTTTTTT. As protein: CASSRTGPGVGGELFF. The complete variable domain, with remaining parts taken from reference TRBV7-6 and TRBJ2-2, reads GAGVSQSPRYKVTKRGQDVALRCDPISGHVSLYWYRQALGQGPEFLTYFNYEAQQDKSGLPNDRFSAERPEGSISTLTIQRTEQRDSAMYRCASSRTGPGVGGELFFGEGSRLTVL.

V is TRBV6-5 and J is TRBJ1-1; D unresolved. V was pared by 0 bases and J by 7 bases, with 15 bases between. The CDR3 loop spans 15 amino acids. Germline V gene lookup returns CDR1 MNHEY and CDR2 SVGAGI. The DNA for the CDR3 is TGTGCCAGCAGTTACTCGCCCAGGCTAACAGATGAAGCTTTCTTT. Its protein product is CASSYSPRLTDEAFF.

In its sample, this clone was seen a few times. The gene calls are TRBV5-6 and TRBJ2-7; 8 bases line up with TRBD1. CDR1 is SGHDT, CDR2 YYEEEE, per germline. The CDR3 spans 15 residues. With V trimmed by 1 base and J by 3 bases, 6 bases remained unmatched. CDR3 in amino acids: CASSLTGQGVYEQYF. The CDR3 coding sequence is TGTGCCAGCAGCTTGACCGGACAGGGCGTCTACGAGCAGTACTTC. Based on the CDR3 plus reference TRBV5-6 and TRBJ2-7, the full variable domain is DAGVTQSPTHLIKTRGQQVTLRCSPKSGHDTVSWYQQALGQGPQFIFQYYEEEERQRGNFPDRFSGHQFPNYSSELNVNALLLGDSALYLCASSLTGQGVYEQYFGPGTRLTVT.

This rearrangement joins TRBV5-4 to TRBJ1-5; 7 positions agree with TRBD1. V lost 6 bases and J lost 1; bases outside the gene matches: 4. The CDR3 has 14 residues. CDR1 is SGHNT, CDR2 YYREEE, per germline (reference sequence). The chain's CDR3 is CASTSQGSNQPQHF. The CDR3, as DNA: TGTGCCAGCACGTCACAGGGGAGCAATCAGCCCCAGCATTTT.

This clone showed up just a few times. Other DNA sequences of this sample code for an identical CDR3. V and J are TRBV18 and TRBJ1-1, with D unresolved. Germline V CDR1 and CDR2: KGHSH, LQKENI. CDR3 length equals 12 residues. Trimming removed 1 base from V and 1 base from J, with 1 base in between. The CDR3 sequence is CASSPRNTEAFF. CDR3 DNA sequence: TGTGCCAGCTCACCACGGAACACTGAAGCTTTCTTT. The variable domain in full, with the rest retrieved from reference TRBV18 and TRBJ1-1, is NAGVMQNPRHLVRRRGQEARLRCSPMKGHSHVYWYRQLPEEGLKFMVYLQKENIIDESGMPKERFSAEFPKEGPSILRIQQVVRGDSAAYFCASSPRNTEAFFGQGTRLTVV.

The chain joins TRBV29-1 to TRBJ2-3, with 9 bases aligning to TRBD2. V lost 7 bases to trimming and J lost 2 bases; unmatched junction nucleotides: 22. This CDR3 has 19 amino acids. From germline, CDR1 is SQVTM and CDR2 ANQGSEA. CDR3 loop: CSEVLRDRRGLANTDTQYF. Here the CDR3 DNA reads TGCAGCGAGGTCCTCCGGGACAGAAGGGGACTAGCAAACACAGATACGCAGTATTTT.

This clone was recorded a few times. This CDR3 is also generated by other DNA sequences in the sample. This chain links TRBV6-5 with TRBJ2-1; TRBD1 matches 8 bases. J lost 4 bases, V lost 8 bases, and 7 bases had no gene match. This CDR3 spans 14 amino acids. The germline CDR1 and CDR2 sequences are MNHEY and SVGAGI. This chain's CDR3 is CASGGTGPYNEQFF. The CDR3 coding sequence is TGTGCCAGCGGAGGGACAGGACCGTACAATGAGCAGTTCTTC.

V and J are TRBV11-2 and TRBJ2-7; 8 bases map to TRBD1. Trimming cost V 0 bases and J 3 bases; bases outside gene matches: 1. Germline V gene data show CDR1 as SGHAT and CDR2 as FQNNGV. The CDR3 contains 14 residues. This CDR3 reads CASSLEGQVYEQYF. Here the CDR3 DNA reads TGTGCCAGCAGCTTAGAGGGACAGGTCTACGAGCAGTACTTC.

The J gene is TRBJ1-3, the V gene TRBV28, with a weak D call TRBD1 (5 bases). Germline values: CDR1 MDHEN, CDR2 SYDVKM. The V end was cut by 6 bases, the J end by 0 bases, with 9 bases between. This CDR3 contains 14 residues. CDR3: CASRTGPSGNTIYF. For the CDR3, the DNA is TGTGCCAGCAGAACAGGACCCTCTGGAAACACCATATATTTT. Looking up the rest from reference TRBV28 and TRBJ1-3 gives the full variable domain: DVKVTQSSRYLVKRTGEKVFLECVQDMDHENMFWYRQDPGLGLRLIYFSYDVKMKEKGDIPEGYSVSREKKERFSLILESASTNQTSMYLCASRTGPSGNTIYFGEGSWLTVV.

V and J are TRBV5-1 and TRBJ1-2; 9 nucleotides agree with TRBD1. Trimming took 4 bases from V and 13 from J; bases not matched to a gene: 20. CDR1 is SGHRS, CDR2 YFSETQ, per germline. This CDR3 has 16 amino acids. CDR3: CASSEFYGTGFYPPTF. The CDR3 DNA follows: TGCGCCAGCAGCGAGTTTTACGGGACAGGGTTTTATCCCCCCACCTTC.

The chain recombines TRBV6-5 with TRBJ2-3; the D gene is possibly TRBD2 (5 bases). Germline V gene data show CDR1 as MNHEY and CDR2 as SVGAGI. The CDR3 contains 13 residues. V lost 0 bases and J 6 bases, leaving 7 bases between the germline ends. CDR3 coding DNA: TGTGCCAGCAGTTACTCGGGCGGGGATACGCAGTATTTT. It specifies CASSYSGGDTQYF.